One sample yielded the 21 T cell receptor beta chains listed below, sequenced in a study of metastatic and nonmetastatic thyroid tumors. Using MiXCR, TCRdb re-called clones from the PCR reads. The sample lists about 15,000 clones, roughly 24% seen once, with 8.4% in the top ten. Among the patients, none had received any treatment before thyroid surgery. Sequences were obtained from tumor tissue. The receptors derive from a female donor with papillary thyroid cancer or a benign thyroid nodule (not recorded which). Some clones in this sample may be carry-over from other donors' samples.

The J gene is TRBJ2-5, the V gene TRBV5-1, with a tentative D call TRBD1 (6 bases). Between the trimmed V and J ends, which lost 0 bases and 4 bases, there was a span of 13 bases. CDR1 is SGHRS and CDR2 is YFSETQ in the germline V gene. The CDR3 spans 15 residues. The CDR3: CASSLVGGGGETQYF. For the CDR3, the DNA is TGCGCCAGCAGCTTGGTAGGGGGTGGTGGAGAGACCCAGTACTTC.

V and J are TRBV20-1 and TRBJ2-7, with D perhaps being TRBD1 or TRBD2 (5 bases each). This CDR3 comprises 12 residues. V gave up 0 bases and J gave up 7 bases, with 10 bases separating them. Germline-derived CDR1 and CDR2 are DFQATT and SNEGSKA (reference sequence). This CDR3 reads CSARDEGREQYF. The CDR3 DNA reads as TGCAGTGCTAGAGATGAGGGGAGAGAGCAGTACTTC.

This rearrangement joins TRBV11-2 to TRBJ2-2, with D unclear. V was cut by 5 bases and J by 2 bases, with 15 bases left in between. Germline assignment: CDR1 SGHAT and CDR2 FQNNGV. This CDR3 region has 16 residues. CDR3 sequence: CASSPLQARNTGELFF. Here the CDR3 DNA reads TGTGCCAGCAGCCCACTCCAGGCTAGAAACACCGGGGAGCTGTTTTTT.

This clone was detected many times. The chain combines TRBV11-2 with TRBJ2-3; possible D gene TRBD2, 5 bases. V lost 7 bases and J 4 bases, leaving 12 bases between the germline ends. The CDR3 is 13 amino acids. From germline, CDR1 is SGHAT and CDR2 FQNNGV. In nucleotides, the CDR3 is TGTGCCAGCACGATCGGGAAATCAGATACGCAGTATTTT. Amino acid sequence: CASTIGKSDTQYF. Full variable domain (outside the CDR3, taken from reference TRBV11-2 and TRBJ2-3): EAGVAQSPRYKIIEKRQSVAFWCNPISGHATLYWYQQILGQGPKLLIQFQNNGVVDDSQLPKDRFSAERLKGVDSTLKIQPAKLEDSAVYLCASTIGKSDTQYFGPGTRLTVL.

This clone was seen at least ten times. CDR3 sequence reads: CAISESTSGRAAGELFF. The CDR3 region has the DNA TGTGCCATCAGTGAGTCGACTAGCGGGAGGGCCGCCGGGGAGCTGTTTTTT. This chain links TRBV10-3 with TRBJ2-2; 14 nucleotides agree with TRBD2. With 0 bases clipped from V and 6 bases from J, the junction kept 3 bases outside the gene matches. Germline values: CDR1 ENHRY, CDR2 SYGVKD. The CDR3 extends over 17 amino acids.

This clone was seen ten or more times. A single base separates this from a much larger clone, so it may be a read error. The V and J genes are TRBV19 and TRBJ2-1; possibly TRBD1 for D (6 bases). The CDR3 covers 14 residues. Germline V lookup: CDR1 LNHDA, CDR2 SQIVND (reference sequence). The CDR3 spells CASSTGVGYSEQFF. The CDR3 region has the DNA TGTGCCAGTAGTACAGGGGTAGGGTACAGTGAGCAGTTCTTC.

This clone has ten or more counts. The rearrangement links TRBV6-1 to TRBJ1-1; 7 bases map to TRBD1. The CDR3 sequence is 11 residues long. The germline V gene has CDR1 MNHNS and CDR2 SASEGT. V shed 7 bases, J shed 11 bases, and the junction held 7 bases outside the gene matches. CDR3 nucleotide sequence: TGTGCCAGCATAGTGGGACAGATCGCTTTCTTT. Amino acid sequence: CASIVGQIAFF.

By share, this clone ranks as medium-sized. CDR3 amino acids: CASRLSGSSYEQYF. CDR3 in DNA: TGTGCCAGCAGACTTAGCGGGAGCTCCTACGAGCAGTACTTC. This chain joins TRBV6-1 and TRBJ2-7; 9 bases agree with TRBD2. J was trimmed by 0 bases and V by 6 bases; bases with no gene match: 3. In germline, CDR1 is MNHNS, CDR2 SASEGT. CDR3 length: 14 amino acids.

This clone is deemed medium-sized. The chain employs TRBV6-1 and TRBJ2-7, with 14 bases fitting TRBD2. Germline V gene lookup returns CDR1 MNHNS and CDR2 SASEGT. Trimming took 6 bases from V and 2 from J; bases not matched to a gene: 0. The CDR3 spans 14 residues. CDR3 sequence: CASRTSGRAYEQYF. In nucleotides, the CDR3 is TGTGCCAGCAGGACTAGCGGGAGGGCCTACGAGCAGTACTTC.

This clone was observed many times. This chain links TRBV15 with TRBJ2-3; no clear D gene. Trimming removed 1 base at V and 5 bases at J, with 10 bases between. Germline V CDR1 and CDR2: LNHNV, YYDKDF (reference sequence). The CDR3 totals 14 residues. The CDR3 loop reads CATSRAPRQDTQYF. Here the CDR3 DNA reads TGTGCCACCAGCAGAGCCCCTCGTCAAGATACGCAGTATTTT.

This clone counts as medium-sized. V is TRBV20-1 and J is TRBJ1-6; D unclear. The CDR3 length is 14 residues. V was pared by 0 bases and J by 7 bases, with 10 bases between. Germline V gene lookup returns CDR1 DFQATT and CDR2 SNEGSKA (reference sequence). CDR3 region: CSAREGGENSPLHF. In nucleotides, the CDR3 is TGCAGTGCTAGAGAGGGAGGCGAGAATTCACCCCTCCACTTT.

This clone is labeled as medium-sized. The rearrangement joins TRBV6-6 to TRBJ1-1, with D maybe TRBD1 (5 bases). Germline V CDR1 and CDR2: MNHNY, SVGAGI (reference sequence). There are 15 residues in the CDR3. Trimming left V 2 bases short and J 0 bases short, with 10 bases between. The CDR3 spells CASSYGDPVNTEAFF. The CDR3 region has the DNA TGTGCCAGCAGTTACGGGGACCCCGTGAACACTGAAGCTTTCTTT.

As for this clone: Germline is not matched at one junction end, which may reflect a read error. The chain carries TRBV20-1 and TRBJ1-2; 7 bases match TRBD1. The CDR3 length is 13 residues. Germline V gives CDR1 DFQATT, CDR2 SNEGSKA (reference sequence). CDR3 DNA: TGCGGTGCAAAAGGACAGGACAACTATGGCTACACCTTC. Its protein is CGAKGQDNYGYTF.

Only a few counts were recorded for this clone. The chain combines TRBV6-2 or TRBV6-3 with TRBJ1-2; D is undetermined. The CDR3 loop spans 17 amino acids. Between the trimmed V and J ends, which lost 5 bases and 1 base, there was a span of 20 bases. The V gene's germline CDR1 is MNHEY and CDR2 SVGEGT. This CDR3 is CASSKSFGRSHNYGYTF. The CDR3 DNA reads TGTGCCAGCAGTAAATCATTCGGGAGGAGCCATAACTATGGCTACACCTTC.

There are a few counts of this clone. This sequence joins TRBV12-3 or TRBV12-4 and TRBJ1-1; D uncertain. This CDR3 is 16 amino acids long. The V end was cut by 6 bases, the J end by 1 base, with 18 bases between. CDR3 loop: CASSLNSPRPNTEAFF. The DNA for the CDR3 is TGTGCCAGCAGCTTAAACAGTCCAAGACCGAACACTGAAGCTTTCTTT.

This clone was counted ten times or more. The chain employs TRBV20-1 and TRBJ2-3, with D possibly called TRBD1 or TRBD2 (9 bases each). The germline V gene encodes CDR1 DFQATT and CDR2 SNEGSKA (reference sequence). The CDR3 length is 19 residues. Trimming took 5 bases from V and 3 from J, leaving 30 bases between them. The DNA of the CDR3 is TGCAGTGCTCTCGGACAGGGGCCTTGGGCGGGAGGGTTGACAGATACGCAGTATTTT. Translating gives CSALGQGPWAGGLTDTQYF.

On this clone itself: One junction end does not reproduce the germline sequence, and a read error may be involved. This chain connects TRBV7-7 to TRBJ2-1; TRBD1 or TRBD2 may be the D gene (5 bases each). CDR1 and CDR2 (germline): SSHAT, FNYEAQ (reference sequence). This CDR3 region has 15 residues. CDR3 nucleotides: TGTGCTAGCAGCTTAGATTTGGGACCGGGCAATGAGCAGTTCTTC. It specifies CASSLDLGPGNEQFF. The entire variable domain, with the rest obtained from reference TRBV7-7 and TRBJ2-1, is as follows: GAGVSQSPRYKVTKRGQDVTLRCDPISSHATLYWYQQALGQGPEFLTYFNYEAQPDKSGLPSDRFSAERPEGSISTLTIQRTEQRDSAMYRCASSLDLGPGNEQFFGPGTRLTVL.

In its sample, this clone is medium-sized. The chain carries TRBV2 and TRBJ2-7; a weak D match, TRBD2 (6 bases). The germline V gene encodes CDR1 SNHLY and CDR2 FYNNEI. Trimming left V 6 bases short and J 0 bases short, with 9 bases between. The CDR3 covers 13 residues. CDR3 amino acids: CASRGGYSYEQYF. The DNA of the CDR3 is TGTGCCAGCAGGGGGGGATACTCCTACGAGCAGTACTTC.

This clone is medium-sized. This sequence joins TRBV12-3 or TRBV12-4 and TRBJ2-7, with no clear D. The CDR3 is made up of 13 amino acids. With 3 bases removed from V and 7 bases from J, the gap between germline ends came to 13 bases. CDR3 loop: CASSFSNRREQYF. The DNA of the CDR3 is TGTGCCAGCAGTTTCTCCAACAGACGAGAGCAGTACTTC.

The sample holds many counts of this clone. CDR3 sequence: CSARDRVVEAFF. DNA of the CDR3: TGCAGTGCCCGGGACAGGGTGGTTGAAGCTTTCTTT. The chain is built from TRBV20-1 and TRBJ1-1, with 9 bases aligning to TRBD1. CDR3 size: 12 residues. Per the germline V gene, CDR1 is DFQATT and CDR2 is SNEGSKA (reference sequence). V was pared by 6 bases and J by 7 bases, with 6 bases of the junction left unmatched.

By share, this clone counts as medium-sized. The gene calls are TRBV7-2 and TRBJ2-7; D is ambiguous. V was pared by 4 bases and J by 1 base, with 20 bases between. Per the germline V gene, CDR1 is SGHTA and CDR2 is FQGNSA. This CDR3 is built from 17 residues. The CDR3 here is CASSSYATLSESYEQYF. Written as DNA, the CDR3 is TGTGCCAGCAGCTCCTACGCTACCTTAAGCGAATCCTACGAGCAGTACTTC. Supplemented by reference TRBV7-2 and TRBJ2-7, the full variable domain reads GAGVSQSPSNKVTEKGKDVELRCDPISGHTALYWYRQSLGQGLEFLIYFQGNSAPDKSGLPSDRFSAERTGGSVSTLTIQRTQQEDSAVYLCASSSYATLSESYEQYFGPGTRLTVT.